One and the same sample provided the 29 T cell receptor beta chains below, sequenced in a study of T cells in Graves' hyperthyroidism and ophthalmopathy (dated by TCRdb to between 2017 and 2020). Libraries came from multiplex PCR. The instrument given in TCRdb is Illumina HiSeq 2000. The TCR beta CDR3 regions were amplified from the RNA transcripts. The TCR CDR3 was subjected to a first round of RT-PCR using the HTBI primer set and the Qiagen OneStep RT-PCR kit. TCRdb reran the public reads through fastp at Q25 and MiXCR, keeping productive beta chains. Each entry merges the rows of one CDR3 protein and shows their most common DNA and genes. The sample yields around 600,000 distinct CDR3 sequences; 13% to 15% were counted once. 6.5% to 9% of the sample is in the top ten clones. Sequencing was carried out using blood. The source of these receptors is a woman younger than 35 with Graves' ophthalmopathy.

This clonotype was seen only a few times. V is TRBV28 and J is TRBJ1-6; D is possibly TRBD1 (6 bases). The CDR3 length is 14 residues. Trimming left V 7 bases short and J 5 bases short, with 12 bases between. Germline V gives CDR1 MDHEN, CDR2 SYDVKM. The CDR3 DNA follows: TGTGCCAGCACCTACACAGGGAATAATTCACCCCTCCACTTT. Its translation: CASTYTGNNSPLHF. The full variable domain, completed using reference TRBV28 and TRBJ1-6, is DVKVTQSSRYLVKRTGEKVFLECVQDMDHENMFWYRQDPGLGLRLIYFSYDVKMKEKGDIPEGYSVSREKKERFSLILESASTNQTSMYLCASTYTGNNSPLHFGNGTRLTVT.

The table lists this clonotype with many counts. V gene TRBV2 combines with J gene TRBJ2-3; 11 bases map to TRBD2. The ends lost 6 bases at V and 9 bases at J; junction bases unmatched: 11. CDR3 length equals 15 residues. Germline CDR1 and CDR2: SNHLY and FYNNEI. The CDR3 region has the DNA TGTGCCAGCAGCGCCGGGACTAGCGGCCGCTCGACGCAGTATTTT. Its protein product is CASSAGTSGRSTQYF.

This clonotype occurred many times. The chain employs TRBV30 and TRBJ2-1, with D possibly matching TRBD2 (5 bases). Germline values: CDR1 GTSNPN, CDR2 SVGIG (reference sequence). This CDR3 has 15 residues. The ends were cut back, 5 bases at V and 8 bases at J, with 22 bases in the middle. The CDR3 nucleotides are TGTGCCTGGGGACCCGGACTTACGAATTCGGATGAGCAGTTCTTC. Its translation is CAWGPGLTNSDEQFF.

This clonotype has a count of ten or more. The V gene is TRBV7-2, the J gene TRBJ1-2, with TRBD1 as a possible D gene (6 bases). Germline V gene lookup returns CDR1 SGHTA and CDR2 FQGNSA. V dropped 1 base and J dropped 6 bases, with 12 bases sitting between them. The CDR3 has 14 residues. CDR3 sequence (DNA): TGTGCCAGCAGCTTAGACAGGGCGGCACATGGCTACACCTTC. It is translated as CASSLDRAAHGYTF.

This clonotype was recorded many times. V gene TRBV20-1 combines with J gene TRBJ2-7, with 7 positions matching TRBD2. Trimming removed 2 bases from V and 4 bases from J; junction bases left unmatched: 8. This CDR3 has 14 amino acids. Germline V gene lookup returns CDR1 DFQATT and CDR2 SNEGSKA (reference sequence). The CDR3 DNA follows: TGCAGTGCTAGACCCGGGACTAATCGGTACGAGCAGTACTTC. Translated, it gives CSARPGTNRYEQYF.

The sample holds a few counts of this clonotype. CDR3: CASSHDSGGTTQASTEAFF. CDR3 DNA: TGTGCCAGCAGCCACGACAGTGGGGGGACGACACAGGCCTCCACTGAAGCTTTCTTT. The rearrangement links TRBV3-1 to TRBJ1-1; D is possibly TRBD1 (5 bases). Germline lookup yields CDR1 LGHDT and CDR2 YNNKEL (reference sequence). The V end was cut by 3 bases, the J end by 4 bases, with 27 bases between. The CDR3 extends over 19 amino acids.

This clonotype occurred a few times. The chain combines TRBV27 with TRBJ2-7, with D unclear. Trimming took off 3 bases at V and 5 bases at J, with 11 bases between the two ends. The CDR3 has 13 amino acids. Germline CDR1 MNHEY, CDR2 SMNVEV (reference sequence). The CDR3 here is CASSFMGPHEQYF. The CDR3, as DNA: TGTGCCAGCAGTTTTATGGGTCCCCACGAGCAGTACTTC.

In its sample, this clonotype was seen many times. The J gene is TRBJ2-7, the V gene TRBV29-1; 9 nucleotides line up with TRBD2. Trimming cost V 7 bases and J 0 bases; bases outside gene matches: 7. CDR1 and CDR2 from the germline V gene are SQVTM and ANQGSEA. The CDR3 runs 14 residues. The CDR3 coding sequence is TGCAGCGCACGGACTAGCGATAGCTCCTACGAGCAGTACTTC. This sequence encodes CSARTSDSSYEQYF.

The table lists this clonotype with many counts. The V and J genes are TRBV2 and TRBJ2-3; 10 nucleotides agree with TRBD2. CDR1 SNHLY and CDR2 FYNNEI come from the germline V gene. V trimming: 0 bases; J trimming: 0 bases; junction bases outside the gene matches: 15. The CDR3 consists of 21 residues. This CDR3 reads CASSEAGITSGIHTSTDTQYF. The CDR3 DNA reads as TGTGCCAGCAGTGAAGCGGGGATAACTAGCGGGATCCATACTAGCACAGATACGCAGTATTTT.

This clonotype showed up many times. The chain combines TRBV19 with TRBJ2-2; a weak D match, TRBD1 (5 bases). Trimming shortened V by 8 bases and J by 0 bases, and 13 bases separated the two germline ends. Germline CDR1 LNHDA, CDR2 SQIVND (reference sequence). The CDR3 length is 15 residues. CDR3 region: CASERGTANTGELFF. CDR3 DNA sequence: TGTGCCAGTGAAAGGGGCACCGCGAACACCGGGGAGCTGTTTTTT.

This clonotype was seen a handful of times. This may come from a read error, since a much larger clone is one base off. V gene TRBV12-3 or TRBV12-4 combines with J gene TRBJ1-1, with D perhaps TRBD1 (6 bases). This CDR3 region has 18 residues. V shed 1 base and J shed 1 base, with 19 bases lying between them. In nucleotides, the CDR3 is TGTGCCAGCAGTTTAGATTGGGCAGGGACATCCCCGAACACTGAAGCTTTCTTT. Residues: CASSLDWAGTSPNTEAFF.

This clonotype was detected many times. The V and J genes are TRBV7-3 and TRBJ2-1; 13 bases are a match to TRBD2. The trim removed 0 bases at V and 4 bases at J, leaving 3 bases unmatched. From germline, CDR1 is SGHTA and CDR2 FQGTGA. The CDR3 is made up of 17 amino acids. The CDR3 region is CASSLTGLAGLYNEQFF. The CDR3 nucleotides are TGTGCCAGCAGCTTAACGGGACTAGCGGGATTGTACAATGAGCAGTTCTTC.

The CDR3 region is CASSPGTLGSPSNQPQHF. The CDR3 DNA follows: TGTGCCAGCTCACCGGGGACATTGGGATCCCCTAGCAATCAGCCCCAGCATTTT. This chain connects TRBV18 to TRBJ1-5; D possibly corresponds to TRBD1 (6 bases). The V end lost 3 bases, the J end lost 0 bases, and 18 bases lay between the germline ends. The CDR3 spans 18 residues. Looked up from germline, CDR1 is KGHSH and CDR2 is LQKENI. Supplemented by reference TRBV18 and TRBJ1-5, the full variable domain reads NAGVMQNPRHLVRRRGQEARLRCSPMKGHSHVYWYRQLPEEGLKFMVYLQKENIIDESGMPKERFSAEFPKEGPSILRIQQVVRGDSAAYFCASSPGTLGSPSNQPQHFGDGTRLSIL.

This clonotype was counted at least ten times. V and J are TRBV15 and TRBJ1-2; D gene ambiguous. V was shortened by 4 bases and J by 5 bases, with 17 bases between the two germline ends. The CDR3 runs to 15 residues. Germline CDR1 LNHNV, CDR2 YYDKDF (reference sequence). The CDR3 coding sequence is TGTGCCACCAGCAACAATACAGATATTGGGTATGGCTACACCTTC. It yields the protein CATSNNTDIGYGYTF.

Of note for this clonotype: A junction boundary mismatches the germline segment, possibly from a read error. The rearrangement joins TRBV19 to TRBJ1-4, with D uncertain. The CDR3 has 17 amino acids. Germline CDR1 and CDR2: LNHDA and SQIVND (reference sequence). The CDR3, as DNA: TGTGCCAGTAGTAGCCAGGACGGACGGGCCGGGGATGAAGAACTGTTTTTT. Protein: CASSSQDGRAGDEELFF.

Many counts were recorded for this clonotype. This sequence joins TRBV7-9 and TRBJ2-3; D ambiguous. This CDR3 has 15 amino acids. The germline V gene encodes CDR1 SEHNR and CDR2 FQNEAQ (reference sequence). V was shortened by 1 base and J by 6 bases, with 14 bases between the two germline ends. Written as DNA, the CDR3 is TGTGCCAGCAGCTTAGTAGTCCCGATCCCCGATACGCAGTATTTT. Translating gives CASSLVVPIPDTQYF.

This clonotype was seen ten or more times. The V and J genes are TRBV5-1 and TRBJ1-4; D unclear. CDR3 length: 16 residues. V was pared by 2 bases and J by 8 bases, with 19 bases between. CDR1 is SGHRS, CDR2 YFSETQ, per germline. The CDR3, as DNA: TGCGCCAGCAGCTTTGGCGATTCCACCGGGAGGGAAAAACTGTTTTTT. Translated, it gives CASSFGDSTGREKLFF.

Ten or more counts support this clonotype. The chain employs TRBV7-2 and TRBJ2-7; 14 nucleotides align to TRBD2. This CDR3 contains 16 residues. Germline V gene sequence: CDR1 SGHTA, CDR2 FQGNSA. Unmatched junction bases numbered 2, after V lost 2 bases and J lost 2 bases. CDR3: CASSLPGLAGAYEQYF. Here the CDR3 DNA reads TGTGCCAGCAGCTTACCGGGACTAGCGGGGGCCTACGAGCAGTACTTC.

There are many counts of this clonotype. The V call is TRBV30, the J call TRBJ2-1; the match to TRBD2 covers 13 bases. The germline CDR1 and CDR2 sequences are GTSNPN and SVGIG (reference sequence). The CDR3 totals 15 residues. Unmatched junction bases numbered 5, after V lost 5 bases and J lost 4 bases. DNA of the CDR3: TGTGCCTGGGGACTAGCGGGAGCAGGTTACAATGAGCAGTTCTTC. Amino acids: CAWGLAGAGYNEQFF. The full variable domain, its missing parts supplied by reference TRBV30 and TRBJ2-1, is SQTIHQWPATLVQPVGSPLSLECTVEGTSNPNLYWYRQAAGRGLQLLFYSVGIGQISSEVPQNLSASRPQDRQFILSSKKLLLSDSGFYLCAWGLAGAGYNEQFFGPGTRLTVL.

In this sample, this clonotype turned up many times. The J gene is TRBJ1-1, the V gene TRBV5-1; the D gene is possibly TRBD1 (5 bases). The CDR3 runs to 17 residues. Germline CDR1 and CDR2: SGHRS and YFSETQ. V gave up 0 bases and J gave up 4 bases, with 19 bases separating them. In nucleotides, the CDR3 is TGCGCCAGCAGCTTGGTTCCCTGGGGCCTCGGGGGCACTGAAGCTTTCTTT. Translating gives CASSLVPWGLGGTEAFF.

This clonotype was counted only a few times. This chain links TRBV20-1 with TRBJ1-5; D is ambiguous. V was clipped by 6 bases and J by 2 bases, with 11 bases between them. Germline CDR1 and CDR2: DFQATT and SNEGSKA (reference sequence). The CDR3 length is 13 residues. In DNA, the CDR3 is TGCAGTGCCATTCCTGTAGGCAATCAGCCCCAGCATTTT. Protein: CSAIPVGNQPQHF.

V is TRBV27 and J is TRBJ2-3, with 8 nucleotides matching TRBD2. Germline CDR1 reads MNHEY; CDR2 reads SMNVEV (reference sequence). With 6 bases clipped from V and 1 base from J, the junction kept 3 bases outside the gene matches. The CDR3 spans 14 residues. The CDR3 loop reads CASRELAGTDTQYF. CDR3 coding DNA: TGTGCCAGCAGGGAACTAGCGGGCACAGATACGCAGTATTTT.

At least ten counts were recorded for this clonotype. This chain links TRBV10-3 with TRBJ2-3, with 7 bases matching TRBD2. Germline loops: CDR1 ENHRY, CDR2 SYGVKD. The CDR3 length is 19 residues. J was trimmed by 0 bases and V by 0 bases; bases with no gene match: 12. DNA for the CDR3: TGTGCCATCAGTGAGTCGATGGGGAGAGCTAGCGGAAGCACAGATACGCAGTATTTT. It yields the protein CAISESMGRASGSTDTQYF.

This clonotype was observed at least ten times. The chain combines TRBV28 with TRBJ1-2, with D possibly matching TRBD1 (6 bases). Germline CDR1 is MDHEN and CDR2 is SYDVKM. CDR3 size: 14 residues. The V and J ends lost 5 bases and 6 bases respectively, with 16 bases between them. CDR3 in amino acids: CASSPRDITNGYTF. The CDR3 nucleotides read TGTGCCAGCAGTCCACGGGACATTACTAATGGCTACACCTTC.

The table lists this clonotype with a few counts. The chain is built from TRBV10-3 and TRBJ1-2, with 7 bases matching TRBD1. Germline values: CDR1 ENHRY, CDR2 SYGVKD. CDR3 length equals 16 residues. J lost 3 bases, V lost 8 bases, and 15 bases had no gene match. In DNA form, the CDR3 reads TGTGCCATCTCGCAGACTTCCGGGACAGTGGACTATGGCTACACCTTC. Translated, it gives CAISQTSGTVDYGYTF.

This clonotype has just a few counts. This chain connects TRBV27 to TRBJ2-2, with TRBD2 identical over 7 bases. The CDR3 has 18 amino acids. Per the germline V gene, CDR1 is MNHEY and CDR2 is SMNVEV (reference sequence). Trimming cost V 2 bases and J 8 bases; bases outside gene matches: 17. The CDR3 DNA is TGTGCCAGCAGTTTACCCCGCCTACCGGGACTATTAGGAGGGGAGCTGTTTTTT. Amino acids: CASSLPRLPGLLGGELFF.

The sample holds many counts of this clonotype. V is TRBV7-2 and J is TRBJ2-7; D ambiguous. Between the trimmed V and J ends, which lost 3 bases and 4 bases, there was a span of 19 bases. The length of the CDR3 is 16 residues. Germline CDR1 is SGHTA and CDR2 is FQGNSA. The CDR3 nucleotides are TGTGCCAGCAGCTTCGGCGTGGGCCGATCTGTTTACGAGCAGTACTTC. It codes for CASSFGVGRSVYEQYF.

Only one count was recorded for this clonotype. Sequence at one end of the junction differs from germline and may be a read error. As DNA, the CDR3 is TGTACCAGTACTAGGGGACAGGCGCTCGATGATGGCATCATATATTTT. Translation gives CTSTRGQALDDGIIYF. The genes are TRBV19 and TRBJ1-3; TRBD1 agrees at 8 bases. The CDR3 has 16 amino acids. Germline V gene data show CDR1 as LNHDA and CDR2 as SQIVND (reference sequence).

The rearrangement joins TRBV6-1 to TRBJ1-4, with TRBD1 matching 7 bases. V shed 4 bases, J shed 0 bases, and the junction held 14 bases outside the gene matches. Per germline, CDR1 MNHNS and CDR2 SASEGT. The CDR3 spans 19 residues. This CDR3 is CASSVRDRLFLSTNEKLFF. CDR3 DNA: TGTGCCAGCAGTGTCCGGGACAGATTATTTCTATCAACTAATGAAAAACTGTTTTTT.